The 31 T cell receptor beta chains below were found in one sample sequenced in a study of T cells and Merkel cell carcinoma outcomes. Generated by immunoSEQ multiplex PCR, the TCRdb table keeps only in-frame clones and is missing some. The sample has 15,000 to 25,000 clones; around 80% are singletons. The sequenced sample was tumor tissue from Merkel cell carcinoma. These receptors were taken from a human donor with Merkel cell carcinoma.

This rearrangement joins TRBV7-2 to TRBJ2-2; 10 bases align to TRBD2. This CDR3 contains 16 residues. V lost 3 bases and J lost 4; bases outside the gene matches: 5. Germline V gene lookup returns CDR1 SGHTA and CDR2 FQGNSA. The CDR3 bases are TGTGCCAGCAGCTTCCATAGCGGGGGGCTCACCGGGGAGCTGTTTTTT. It specifies CASSFHSGGLTGELFF. The full variable domain, with the rest looked up from reference TRBV7-2 and TRBJ2-2, is GAGVSQSPSNKVTEKGKDVELRCDPISGHTALYWYRQSLGQGLEFLIYFQGNSAPDKSGLPSDRFSAERTGGSVSTLTIQRTQQEDSAVYLCASSFHSGGLTGELFFGEGSRLTVL.

The V and J genes are TRBV21-1 and TRBJ1-1; no check of the table's D call, TRBD1, against the DNA was made. TRBV21-1 is recorded as a pseudogene. This CDR3 is built from 13 residues. This CDR3 is CASSKRQNTEAFF. The CDR3 DNA sequence: TGTGCCAGCAGCAAAAGACAGAACACTGAAGCTTTCTTT.

The chain is built from TRBV27 and TRBJ2-7; unclear D gene. The CDR3 spans 12 residues. Looked up from germline, CDR1 is MNHEY and CDR2 is SMNVEV (reference sequence). Trimming shortened V by 2 bases and J by 6 bases, and 8 bases separated the two germline ends. The CDR3 DNA reads as TGTGCCAGCAGTTTAAGCAAAGCCGAGCAGTACTTC. Its protein is CASSLSKAEQYF.

The chain is built from TRBV5-8 and TRBJ1-2; no definite D call. V shed 1 base and J shed 12 bases, with 16 bases lying between them. The germline CDR1 and CDR2 sequences are SGHTS and YDEGEE. This CDR3 is built from 13 residues. CDR3 in amino acids: CASSLKAPYADTF. CDR3 bases: TGTGCCAGCAGCTTGAAAGCCCCGTACGCCGACACCTTC.

V usage is TRBV13 and J usage is TRBJ2-1; D possibly corresponds to TRBD2 (5 bases). The CDR3 length is 15 residues. The V and J ends lost 5 bases and 0 bases respectively, with 11 bases between them. The germline CDR1 and CDR2 sequences are PRHDT and FYEKMQ (reference sequence). In DNA form, the CDR3 reads TGTGCCAGCAGCCTCGGGAAGAACTCCTACAATGAGCAGTTCTTC. Translation gives CASSLGKNSYNEQFF.

The chain employs TRBV9 and TRBJ2-7, with D maybe TRBD2 (5 bases). Germline loops: CDR1 SGDLS, CDR2 YYNGEE. The V end lost 0 bases, the J end lost 3 bases, and 13 bases lay between the germline ends. The CDR3 totals 15 residues. CDR3 sequence reads: CASSVGSGYGYEQYF. CDR3 sequence (DNA): TGTGCCAGCAGCGTAGGAAGCGGCTATGGCTACGAGCAGTACTTC.

A note on this clone: At one end the junction does not follow the germline gene, possibly because of a read error. The gene calls are TRBV2 and TRBJ2-5; D tentatively reads TRBD1 or TRBD2 (5 bases each). The germline V gene encodes CDR1 SNHLY and CDR2 FYNNEI. CDR3 size: 15 residues. This chain's CDR3 is CASSAGFRGVETQYF. The CDR3 DNA reads TGTGCCAGCAGTGCGGGTTTCCGGGGCGTAGAGACTCAGTACTTC.

The rearrangement joins TRBV29-1 to TRBJ1-1, with unresolved D. Per germline, CDR1 SQVTM and CDR2 ANQGSEA. This CDR3 is built from 11 residues. Trimming stripped 4 bases from V and 11 bases from J, with 14 bases between. The CDR3 region has the DNA TGCAGCGTTGCTGTCACAAGTGGCGCTTTCTTT. It translates to CSVAVTSGAFF. The complete variable domain, with remaining parts taken from reference TRBV29-1 and TRBJ1-1, reads SAVISQKPSRDICQRGTSLTIQCQVDSQVTMMFWYRQQPGQSLTLIATANQGSEATYESGFVIDKFPISRPNLTFSTLTVSNMSPEDSSIYLCSVAVTSGAFFGQGTRLTVV.

As to this clone: The same CDR3 can be traced to other DNA sequences in this sample. CDR3 protein: CASSLGTSPRTDTQYF. The CDR3 region has the DNA TGCGCCAGCAGCTTGGGGACTAGTCCTCGTACGGATACGCAGTATTTT. The chain is built from TRBV5-1 and TRBJ2-3, with 7 bases lining up with TRBD2. Losses at the gene ends were 0 bases for V and 6 bases for J; bases not matched to a gene: 10. This CDR3 comprises 16 residues. Germline CDR1 and CDR2: SGHRS and YFSETQ.

This chain joins TRBV7-9 and TRBJ2-3; 8 positions agree with TRBD2. V shed 3 bases, J shed 6 bases, and the junction held 14 bases outside the gene matches. Germline CDR1 and CDR2: SEHNR and FQNEAQ (reference sequence). The CDR3 runs 17 residues. CDR3 in DNA: TGTGCCAGCAGCTTCGGGGGGGTACACGATTACTCGGATACGCAGTATTTT. It specifies CASSFGGVHDYSDTQYF.

Here the CDR3 DNA reads TGTGCCAGCAGAGCCCCCGGGACAGCCAACACCGGGGAGCTGTTTTTT. Translating it yields CASRAPGTANTGELFF. This chain joins TRBV7-9 and TRBJ2-2, with 7 bases matching TRBD1. The germline CDR1 and CDR2 sequences are SEHNR and FQNEAQ (reference sequence). The CDR3 has 16 residues. V lost 6 bases to trimming and J lost 2 bases; unmatched junction nucleotides: 9.

The chain has TRBV5-6 and TRBJ2-5, with D tentatively TRBD1 or TRBD2 (5 bases each). Trimming left V 2 bases short and J 0 bases short, with 11 bases between. Germline CDR1 is SGHDT and CDR2 is YYEEEE. CDR3 length equals 15 residues. This CDR3 reads CASSLIMGDQETQYF. The CDR3 DNA reads TGTGCCAGCAGCTTAATAATGGGGGACCAAGAGACCCAGTACTTC.

The V gene is TRBV28, the J gene TRBJ2-3; D is ambiguous. Trimming stripped 7 bases from V and 2 bases from J, with 16 bases between. Germline V gives CDR1 MDHEN, CDR2 SYDVKM. There are 15 residues in the CDR3. The CDR3 region has the DNA TGTGCCAGCACCACTCCCGGCGGATCCACAGATACGCAGTATTTT. Protein sequence: CASTTPGGSTDTQYF.

The rearrangement joins TRBV4-1 to TRBJ2-5; TRBD2 is a possible D gene (6 bases). Looked up from germline, CDR1 is MGHRA and CDR2 is YSYEKL. There are 15 residues in the CDR3. V gave up 4 bases and J gave up 5 bases, with 17 bases separating them. DNA for the CDR3: TGCGCCAGCAGCCCCTCGGGACTGAACGAGGAGACCCAGTACTTC. Translation gives CASSPSGLNEETQYF.

In this sample, this clone turned up once. The chain joins TRBV27 to TRBJ1-5; TRBD1 agrees at 11 bases. The J segment lost 4 bases and the V segment lost 5 bases, leaving 10 bases of the junction unmatched. The CDR3 covers 17 residues. Germline CDR1 MNHEY, CDR2 SMNVEV (reference sequence). The CDR3 DNA follows: TGTGCCAGCAGTCCACACCCGGACAGGGGGCATAATCAGCCCCAGCATTTT. Protein product: CASSPHPDRGHNQPQHF.

V and J are TRBV29-1 and TRBJ1-1; D uncertain. Trimming removed 5 bases at V and 0 bases at J, with 10 bases between. The CDR3 is made up of 13 amino acids. Germline CDR1 SQVTM, CDR2 ANQGSEA. In DNA form, the CDR3 reads TGCAGCGTTACCTTGATGTTGAACACTGAAGCTTTCTTT. Amino acids: CSVTLMLNTEAFF.

The J gene is TRBJ1-1, the V gene TRBV9, with D perhaps matching TRBD1 (6 bases). Germline loops: CDR1 SGDLS, CDR2 YYNGEE. V was shortened by 3 bases and J by 1 base, with 10 bases between the two germline ends. The CDR3 covers 14 residues. This chain's CDR3 is CASSGTGTNTEAFF. Written as DNA, the CDR3 is TGTGCCAGCAGCGGAACAGGGACGAACACTGAAGCTTTCTTT.

This clone was found a few times. The chain recombines TRBV7-9 with TRBJ1-2, with D unclear. CDR1 SEHNR and CDR2 FQNEAQ come from the germline V gene (reference sequence). Trimming took off 5 bases at V and 4 bases at J, with 14 bases between the two ends. This CDR3 comprises 14 residues. For the CDR3, the DNA is TGTGCCAGCAGCCCCCGCGCGGGTTTCTATGGCTACACCTTC. This encodes CASSPRAGFYGYTF.

The genes are TRBV5-6 and TRBJ2-7, with 9 positions matching TRBD1. Germline values: CDR1 SGHDT, CDR2 YYEEEE. CDR3 size: 16 residues. V gave up 4 bases and J gave up 3 bases; unmatched junction bases: 11. The CDR3 is CASSLRPGQGLYEQYF. As DNA, the CDR3 is TGTGCCAGCAGCCTACGACCGGGACAGGGACTCTACGAGCAGTACTTC.

A word on this clone: This CDR3 is also generated by other DNA sequences in the sample. The chain couples TRBV9 to TRBJ2-7, with D unclear. The CDR3 loop spans 13 amino acids. Per germline, CDR1 SGDLS and CDR2 YYNGEE. V lost 3 bases and J 2 bases, leaving 9 bases between the germline ends. CDR3 sequence (DNA): TGTGCCAGCAGCGGGCCAAATACCTACGAGCAGTACTTC. Residues: CASSGPNTYEQYF.

The chain couples TRBV12-2 to TRBJ1-1. TRBV12-2 is classified as a pseudogene. The CDR3 runs 14 residues. CDR3 region: CASRLAGKGTEAFF. The CDR3 region has the DNA TGTGCAAGTCGCTTAGCGGGGAAGGGCACTGAAGCTTTCTTT.

V usage is TRBV11-1 and J usage is TRBJ2-7; a weak D match, TRBD2 (6 bases). The V and J ends lost 8 bases and 4 bases respectively, with 12 bases between them. Per germline, CDR1 SGHAT and CDR2 FQDESV (reference sequence). The CDR3 has 12 residues. For the CDR3, the DNA is TGTGCCAGCGGCGGGGAGAGTTACGAGCAGTACTTC. Amino acids: CASGGESYEQYF.

The V gene is TRBV6-6, the J gene TRBJ1-5; D is unclear. CDR1 MNHNY and CDR2 SVGAGI come from the germline V gene (reference sequence). V dropped 5 bases and J dropped 0 bases, with 11 bases sitting between them. The CDR3 spans 15 residues. CDR3 amino acids: CASSTDGYSNQPQHF. The CDR3 DNA follows: TGTGCCAGCAGTACCGATGGTTATAGCAATCAGCCCCAGCATTTT.

The chain employs TRBV15 and TRBJ1-5; D not resolved. V dropped 0 bases and J dropped 5 bases, with 11 bases sitting between them. This CDR3 has 15 amino acids. Germline V gene data show CDR1 as LNHNV and CDR2 as YYDKDF (reference sequence). The CDR3 here is CATSRDLHEHQPQHF. CDR3 nucleotide sequence: TGTGCCACCAGCAGAGACCTACATGAACATCAGCCCCAGCATTTT.

The V gene is TRBV27, the J gene TRBJ2-1; D not certain. Trimming cost V 4 bases and J 8 bases, with 15 bases left between them. The germline V gene encodes CDR1 MNHEY and CDR2 SMNVEV (reference sequence). The length of the CDR3 is 14 residues. The CDR3 sequence: CASSSVLRSDEQFF. CDR3 coding DNA: TGTGCCAGCAGTTCCGTCCTCCGGAGCGATGAGCAGTTCTTC.

V usage is TRBV2 and J usage is TRBJ2-5; no firm D call. V lost 9 bases to trimming and J lost 4 bases, with 18 bases between them. Germline CDR1 and CDR2: SNHLY and FYNNEI. The CDR3 covers 14 residues. The CDR3: CASHKQAGGETQYF. The CDR3 nucleotides are TGTGCCAGTCACAAGCAGGCTGGTGGAGAGACCCAGTACTTC.

CDR3 amino acids: CTSSQDLFGRWGEDEQYF. DNA of the CDR3: TGCACCAGCAGCCAAGATCTCTTCGGTCGCTGGGGGGAGGACGAGCAGTACTTC. V gene TRBV1 combines with J gene TRBJ2-7; the tabulated D call, TRBD2, remains unverified against the DNA. TRBV1 is a listed pseudogene. CDR3 length equals 18 residues.

The V gene is TRBV4-1, the J gene TRBJ2-5, with a possible D match to TRBD2 (5 bases). The CDR3 length is 14 residues. The V end lost 1 base, the J end lost 6 bases, and 12 bases lay between the germline ends. The germline gives CDR1 MGHRA, CDR2 YSYEKL. CDR3 sequence (DNA): TGCGCCAGCAGCCAAGTCCGAGGGAGAAAGACCCAGTACTTC. Amino acid sequence: CASSQVRGRKTQYF.

This clone was detected a few times. This chain connects TRBV4-1 to TRBJ1-5, with 8 bases aligning to TRBD1. V gave up 3 bases and J gave up 7 bases; unmatched junction bases: 11. The length of the CDR3 is 16 residues. In germline, CDR1 is MGHRA, CDR2 YSYEKL. The CDR3 loop reads CASSQYRQGRDQPQHF. The CDR3, as DNA: TGCGCCAGCAGCCAGTACAGACAGGGGAGAGACCAGCCCCAGCATTTT.

This sequence joins TRBV15 and TRBJ2-6, with D uncertain. The CDR3 runs 15 residues. Trimming removed 5 bases from V and 2 bases from J, with 10 bases in between. Germline V gene lookup returns CDR1 LNHNV and CDR2 YYDKDF (reference sequence). CDR3 nucleotides: TGTGCCACCAGCGCCCGTCGTACTGGGGCCAACGTCCTGACTTTC. Encoded protein: CATSARRTGANVLTF.

CDR3: CASSGRDRVRDTQYF. The CDR3 nucleotides read TGTGCCAGCAGCGGCCGGGACAGGGTAAGGGATACGCAGTATTTT. The V and J genes are TRBV7-9 and TRBJ2-3; TRBD1 aligns across 9 bases. Germline CDR1 reads SEHNR; CDR2 reads FQNEAQ (reference sequence). The V gene end was trimmed by 5 bases and the J gene end by 6 bases; junction bases not matched to a gene: 9. The length of the CDR3 is 15 residues.